This record concerns one T cell receptor (beta chain) sequence. Its matching antigen is unknown. With the 5' RACE reads reprocessed, TCRdb shows one record per CDR3 protein and no DNA. The sample totals some 460,000 distinct CDR3 sequences. This specimen comes from a study of T cells expressing NK-cell markers. Study context: Among the eight sequenced donors, seven tested HCMV-seropositive and one tested seronegative. General observations from the study: The CD3+CD56-NKG2C+ fraction of a handful of donors was likewise dominated by these clonotypes. In several donors, dominant CD3+CD56+NKG2C+ clones formed roughly 1.0-7.5% of CD8+ cells.

The V gene's germline CDR1 is SNHLY and CDR2 FYNNEI. This CDR3 contains 15 residues. The TCR comes from a woman aged 50 to 60 in good health. Sequencing was carried out using blood T cells: a sorted CD56 or NKG2C T cell subset, CD4+ or CD8+ T cells, or bulk PBMC T cells (not recorded which). The genes are TRBV2 and TRBJ2-3; absent DNA, TCRdb's TRBD2 call cannot be checked. The CDR3 sequence is CAIRLAGKETDTQYF. Combining the CDR3 with reference TRBV2 and TRBJ2-3 gives the whole variable domain EPEVTQTPSHQVTQMGQEVILRCVPISNHLYFYWYRQILGQKVEFLVSFYNNEISEKSEIFDDQFSVERPDGSNFTLKIRSTKLEDSAMYFCAIRLAGKETDTQYFGPGTRLTVL.